The 9 T cell receptor beta chains listed next were all sequenced from one sample in a study of CD8+CD57+ T cells in acquired aplastic anemia. Patients chosen for sequencing had shown CD8+CD57+ cell expansion by flow cytometry. The template used for profiling TCR beta VDJ and CDR3 was genomic DNA. One entry per CDR3 protein, called by TCRdb with MiXCR from the reads. The table records about 470,000 distinct CDR3 sequences, around 30% of them present only once. Material for sequencing was sorted CD4+, CD8+, or CD8+CD57+ T cells (not recorded which) from PBMCs. These receptors were obtained from a human donor with aplastic anemia.

This clonotype was detected only a few times. This sequence joins TRBV5-1 and TRBJ1-1; weak D call: TRBD1 (5 bases). Per germline, CDR1 SGHRS and CDR2 YFSETQ. V was trimmed by 0 bases and J by 2 bases, leaving 11 bases between them. The CDR3 contains 15 residues. In DNA, the CDR3 is TGCGCCAGCAGCTTGGCCGGGGCGGTAAACACTGAAGCTTTCTTT. Amino acid sequence: CASSLAGAVNTEAFF. The whole variable domain, remainder taken from reference TRBV5-1 and TRBJ1-1, is KAGVTQTPRYLIKTRGQQVTLSCSPISGHRSVSWYQQTPGQGLQFLFEYFSETQRNKGNFPGRFSGRQFSNSRSEMNVSTLELGDSALYLCASSLAGAVNTEAFFGQGTRLTVV.

The table lists this clonotype with a few counts. The chain joins TRBV6-1 to TRBJ2-7; no clear D. This CDR3 has 12 amino acids. Deletions cut 6 bases from V and 7 bases from J, with 13 bases between. Per germline, CDR1 MNHNS and CDR2 SASEGT. The CDR3 spells CASSPPVGEQYF. CDR3 in DNA: TGTGCCAGCAGCCCCCCGGTGGGGGAGCAGTACTTC.

V is TRBV20-1 and J is TRBJ2-1; D may be TRBD2 (5 bases). The V end was cut by 6 bases, the J end by 0 bases, with 15 bases between. Germline CDR1 and CDR2: DFQATT and SNEGSKA (reference sequence). CDR3 length: 15 residues. The CDR3 DNA is TGCAGTGCCCCGGAGGCGGCGAACTCCTACAATGAGCAGTTCTTC. Its translation: CSAPEAANSYNEQFF.

This clonotype occurred many times. This chain joins TRBV20-1 and TRBJ2-3; 7 positions match TRBD2. V shed 3 bases, J shed 0 bases, and the junction held 3 bases outside the gene matches. The CDR3 length is 14 residues. Germline V gives CDR1 DFQATT, CDR2 SNEGSKA (reference sequence). In DNA, the CDR3 is TGCAGTGCTAGCGGGGGGATGAGCACAGATACGCAGTATTTT. Translating it yields CSASGGMSTDTQYF.

This chain joins TRBV10-3 and TRBJ1-6; 7 nucleotides align to TRBD1. Germline V gene data show CDR1 as ENHRY and CDR2 as SYGVKD. V gave up 10 bases and J gave up 1 base; unmatched junction bases: 7. This CDR3 is 15 amino acids long. DNA for the CDR3: TGTGCCAGCAGACAGGGAATTTCCTATAATTCACCCCTCCACTTT. Translated: CASRQGISYNSPLHF.

This clonotype was recorded many times. V and J are TRBV6-2 or TRBV6-3 and TRBJ1-2, with D unclear. The CDR3 is 12 residues long. Germline CDR1 reads MNHEY; CDR2 reads SVGEGT. The ends were cut back, 8 bases at V and 5 bases at J, with 12 bases in the middle. CDR3 protein: CASAAGLYGYTF. In nucleotides, the CDR3 is TGTGCCAGCGCGGCAGGCCTTTATGGCTACACCTTC.

This clonotype came up many times. This sequence joins TRBV2 and TRBJ2-5; no clear D. Deletions cut 4 bases from V and 7 bases from J, with 4 bases between. CDR1 is SNHLY and CDR2 is FYNNEI in the germline V gene. CDR3 size: 10 residues. CDR3 protein: CASSGSTQYF. The CDR3 coding sequence is TGTGCCAGCAGTGGCTCGACCCAGTACTTC.

As to this clonotype: A much larger clonotype is one base distant, so this may be a read error. The rearrangement joins TRBV20-1 to TRBJ1-5; the D gene is possibly TRBD1 (6 bases). CDR3 size: 12 residues. V was pared by 3 bases and J by 5 bases, with 8 bases between. Germline values: CDR1 DFQATT, CDR2 SNEGSKA (reference sequence). CDR3 loop: CSASEGDQPQHF. CDR3 coding DNA: TGCAGTGCTAGCGAGGGGGATCAGCCCCAGCATTTT.

This clonotype was observed many times. The chain recombines TRBV24-1 with TRBJ2-5; D is unclear. Trimming shortened V by 4 bases and J by 5 bases, and 10 bases separated the two germline ends. Germline CDR1 reads KGHDR; CDR2 reads SFDVKD. The CDR3 consists of 13 residues. CDR3 region: CATSDPDSETQYF. CDR3 nucleotide sequence: TGTGCCACCAGTGACCCAGATTCCGAGACCCAGTACTTC.